Detailed here is one TCR beta chain. What antigen it recognizes has not been identified. No quality values exist for individual bases; no much larger clone is one base distant. The sample comes from a study of shared clonotypes between healthy human individuals (dated by TCRdb to about 2020). Background on the whole study: A few men and two women, aged 18 to 49 years, made up the cohort. For each donor, three plates each were used for CD4 naive and CD4 memory, two plates were used for CD8 naive, and one plate was used for CD8 memory. Different laboratories and diverse techniques were used to prepare libraries and sequence TCR repertoires, to increase sequencing depth and limit assay-specific biases. Leukapheresis yielded between about 0.9 and 8.9 billion PBMCs per donor. Blood TCR repertoires of about 5 healthy adults were deeply sequenced to estimate repertoire size and the extent of clonotype sharing between individuals.

Using the deep immunoSEQ assay, multiplex PCR amplified TCR CDR3 regions from genomic DNA. For each cell subset, the extracted genomic DNA was distributed evenly across all wells of several immunoSEQ 96-well plates, and each plate served as one replicate. For sorted subsets, approximately 0.2 ug of genomic DNA, equivalent to some 33,000 T cell genomes, went into each replicate PCR. Purified libraries were measured with a Qubit 3.0 fluorometer, size-checked on a Bioanalyzer 2100, and measured again with the KAPA Library Quantification kit. Every immunoSEQ 96-well plate was sequenced on a separate single-read 150-cycle Illumina NextSeq 550 flow cell. The authors processed their data as follows. The immunoSEQ output contained only junctional sequences without quality scores, so filtering could not match that applied to full-length reads. To assign V/J genes and CDR3, sequences were annotated using PyIR, a Python wrapper for IgBLAST v1.9, with IMGT germline references. Reads with weak V/J assignments (E-value above 1e-6), missing CDR3, stop codons, out-of-frame junctions, or ambiguous translated residues were removed. A V3J clonotype was defined by an identical inferred V gene, J gene, and CDR3 amino acid sequence. Percentage overlap between repertoires was computed as shared unique clonotypes divided by the size of the smaller repertoire. Richness of each repertoire was evaluated using RTK rarefaction, the Chao1 estimator, and Recon v2.1 estimates of unobserved clonotypes. For all TCRbeta clonotypes obtained by the gDNA method from a few donors, generation probabilities were computed with OLGA. The clones in this table, taken by TCRdb from immuneACCESS, are in-frame only. Not every clone is retained; where verified, under half of the shortfall comes from an unresolved V gene, and the cause of the rest is unknown. That table supplies the V and J calls and clone size; D and trimming were determined from the DNA. The sample table holds about 1.1 million clones, of which about 80% were seen once. The top ten clones comprise 0.89% of the sample.

Trimmed from V: 6 bases; trimmed from J: 1 base; junction bases lacking a gene match: 6. From its cysteine to its phenylalanine, the CDR3 spans 16 amino acids. The only DNA kept is the CDR3, 48 bases in frame from the first base. The germline V gene (reference sequence) specifies SSHAT as CDR1 and FNYEAQ as CDR2. The donors were healthy, HIV-negative adults with no recently reported acute infections or vaccinations. Every donor was a Caucasian adult residing in Nashville, Tennessee, USA. CD4+ T cells were enriched by magnetic negative selection, after which naive cells were positively selected on CD45RA and the negative fraction was taken as the memory subset. Blood was collected by leukapheresis, and PBMCs were isolated by Ficoll-Histopaque density gradient centrifugation and then cryopreserved in liquid nitrogen vapor phase. Analytical flow cytometry was used to check the purity and quantity of each magnetically sorted T cell population. Genomic DNA was isolated from each sorted fraction and quantified by UV absorbance on a Nanodrop 2000c.

The research as a whole found: Rarefaction of sorted-subset datasets indicated incomplete sequencing despite the large sequencing depth. When several donors were compared, the shared fraction of clonotypes was about 5% for naive CD4, more than 3% for naive CD8, more than 2% for memory CD4, and about 0.36% for memory CD8. Sampling was restricted to blood, and TCR repertoires in tissues likely differ from the TCR repertoires found in blood. Pairwise subsampling led to the expectation that sequencing depth would affect the degree of clonotype sharing among donors. Compared with non-shared clonotypes, clonotypes shared by all four sorted-subset donors had higher generation probabilities. Naive subsets generally had larger estimated clonotype richness than memory subsets did. The genetic and exposure-history diversity represented was limited by the small number of donors.

Sequenced input: memory CD4+ T cells from PBMCs. The cell subset or site label corresponds to: CD45RA-negative fraction. The sequence came from a man in his late teens or twenties in good health. Some clones in this sample may be carry-over from other donors' samples. Recombination connected TRBV7-7 to TRBJ2-2; 9 bases in between match TRBD1. The CDR3 region: CASRGGTGLNTGELFF. Read as DNA, the sequence is TGTGCCAGCAGGGGGGGGACAGGGCTGAACACCGGGGAGCTGTTTTTT. The full variable domain, with segments outside the CDR3 supplied by the reference TRBV7-7 and TRBJ2-2 proteins, appears as GAGVSQSPRYKVTKRGQDVTLRCDPISSHATLYWYQQALGQGPEFLTYFNYEAQPDKSGLPSDRFSAERPEGSISTLTIQRTEQRDSAMYRCASRGGTGLNTGELFFGEGSRLTVL.